These 29 T cell receptor beta chains originate from one sample sequenced in a study of technical replicates of blood from a handful of donors. The data were produced by immunoSEQ multiplex PCR, yet TCRdb's version contains in-frame clones alone and is incomplete. The sample consists of about 74,000 clones, approximately 95% of them appearing once. The material sequenced was T cells isolated from PBMCs. These receptors all come from a human donor in good health.

This chain joins TRBV6-5 and TRBJ2-2; tentative D call: TRBD2 (6 bases). V gave up 5 bases and J gave up 5 bases, with 15 bases separating them. CDR1 MNHEY and CDR2 SVGAGI come from the germline V gene. The CDR3 sequence is 15 residues long. The CDR3 region is CASSAGLRGTGELFF. CDR3 nucleotides: TGTGCCAGCAGTGCGGGACTCCGAGGGACCGGGGAGCTGTTTTTT.

The rearrangement joins TRBV29-1 to TRBJ1-1, with D unclear. There are 15 residues in the CDR3. The V gene's germline CDR1 is SQVTM and CDR2 ANQGSEA. The CDR3 DNA reads as TGCAACGCCGTCGAATTAGGTTTGGGCGTCACTGAAGCTTTCTTT. It encodes CNAVELGLGVTEAFF.

J is TRBJ2-2 and V is TRBV7-8; possibly TRBD1 for D (6 bases). CDR3 length: 15 residues. V was pared by 5 bases and J by 6 bases, with 16 bases between. Looked up from germline, CDR1 is SGHVS and CDR2 is FQNEAQ. CDR3 nucleotides: TGTGCCAGCAGCCTGAAGCTTCCAGGGGCCGGGGAGCTGTTTTTT. This sequence encodes CASSLKLPGAGELFF.

V gene TRBV10-2 combines with J gene TRBJ2-7, with 10 bases that match TRBD1. The CDR3 spans 12 residues. CDR1 and CDR2 from the germline V gene are WSHSY and SAAADI. V shed 8 bases, J shed 3 bases, and the junction held 1 base outside the gene matches. DNA of the CDR3: TGCGCCAGCCGGGACAGGGGCTACGAGCAGTACTTC. Its protein is CASRDRGYEQYF.

The chain recombines TRBV5-1 with TRBJ2-1; 8 bases match TRBD2. Germline V gene data show CDR1 as SGHRS and CDR2 as YFSETQ. The CDR3 is 15 residues long. The junction had 5 bases not matched to a gene; V was cut back by 0 bases and J by 6 bases. This CDR3 is CASSLDTGGLNEQFF. The CDR3 bases are TGCGCCAGCAGCTTGGATACGGGAGGGCTCAATGAGCAGTTCTTC.

The chain employs TRBV28 and TRBJ2-3, with 8 bases matching TRBD1. The CDR3 length is 17 residues. Germline lookup yields CDR1 MDHEN and CDR2 SYDVKM. V shed 6 bases, J shed 3 bases, and the junction held 14 bases outside the gene matches. CDR3 sequence: CASRPGGAGIKTDTQYF. CDR3 coding DNA: TGTGCCAGCAGACCAGGGGGCGCAGGAATTAAAACAGATACGCAGTATTTT.

The chain employs TRBV7-9 and TRBJ2-2; D gene ambiguous. Trimming stripped 3 bases from V and 5 bases from J, with 7 bases between. The germline V gene has CDR1 SEHNR and CDR2 FQNEAQ (reference sequence). The CDR3 runs 13 residues. The CDR3 bases are TGTGCCAGCAGCTTGCCGAGTACCGGGGAGCTGTTTTTT. Translation: CASSLPSTGELFF.

J is TRBJ2-1 and V is TRBV5-1, with 9 nucleotides matching TRBD1. The CDR3 contains 15 residues. Germline CDR1 is SGHRS and CDR2 is YFSETQ. V was clipped by 4 bases and J by 8 bases; unmatched bases: 10. CDR3: CASSPGQGFLDEQFF. Written as DNA, the CDR3 is TGCGCCAGCAGCCCAGGACAGGGGTTTTTGGATGAGCAGTTCTTC.

The V gene is TRBV7-2, the J gene TRBJ2-7; 8 bases are shared with TRBD2. The germline CDR1 and CDR2 sequences are SGHTA and FQGNSA. The CDR3 loop spans 15 amino acids. J lost 7 bases, V lost 3 bases, and 11 bases had no gene match. CDR3 nucleotides: TGTGCCAGCAGCTTCACCGGGGGGGCACTTGGGGAGCAGTACTTC. Protein: CASSFTGGALGEQYF.

CDR3 amino acids: CATSRGAGGNQPQHF. CDR3 bases: TGTGCCACCAGCAGGGGGGCGGGGGGCAATCAGCCCCAGCATTTT. The rearrangement uses TRBV15 and TRBJ1-5, with a possible D match to TRBD1 (6 bases). The CDR3 length is 15 residues. Between the trimmed V and J ends, which lost 3 bases and 2 bases, there was a span of 11 bases. CDR1 is LNHNV, CDR2 YYDKDF, per germline (reference sequence).

The CDR3 protein is CASSQSNRVGPSGANVLTF. In nucleotides, the CDR3 is TGTGCCAGCAGTCAATCCAACAGGGTGGGGCCCTCTGGGGCCAACGTCCTGACTTTC. The genes are TRBV28 and TRBJ2-6; D might be TRBD1 (6 bases). Germline CDR1 reads MDHEN; CDR2 reads SYDVKM. V gave up 5 bases and J gave up 0 bases, with 20 bases separating them. The CDR3 runs 19 residues.

The chain has TRBV7-8 and TRBJ1-2; 8 bases match TRBD1. The CDR3 runs 15 residues. V gave up 5 bases and J gave up 5 bases; unmatched junction bases: 10. CDR1 is SGHVS, CDR2 FQNEAQ, per germline. CDR3 nucleotides: TGTGCCAGCAGCCCCCACAGGGGGAAGAATTATGGCTACACCTTC. Amino acids: CASSPHRGKNYGYTF. Using reference TRBV7-8 and TRBJ1-2 for the parts outside the CDR3, the full variable domain is GAGVSQSPRYKVAKRGQDVALRCDPISGHVSLFWYQQALGQGPEFLTYFQNEAQLDKSGLPSDRFFAERPEGSVSTLKIQRTQQEDSAVYLCASSPHRGKNYGYTFGSGTRLTVV.

This clone appeared a single time. The rearrangement uses TRBV7-9 and TRBJ2-7; 7 bases match TRBD1. Trimming cost V 5 bases and J 2 bases; bases outside gene matches: 9. Germline V gives CDR1 SEHNR, CDR2 FQNEAQ (reference sequence). This CDR3 spans 15 amino acids. CDR3 loop: CASSHRQGTPYEQYF. Here the CDR3 DNA reads TGTGCCAGCAGCCACCGACAGGGAACACCCTACGAGCAGTACTTC.

This clone was detected once. V gene TRBV10-3 combines with J gene TRBJ2-3; 8 bases agree with TRBD2. Germline CDR1 ENHRY, CDR2 SYGVKD. With V trimmed by 2 bases and J by 2 bases, 9 bases remained unmatched. This CDR3 is 17 amino acids long. The CDR3 spells CAISEGGGSPLTDTQYF. CDR3 nucleotide sequence: TGTGCCATCAGTGAGGGCGGGGGGTCCCCCCTCACAGATACGCAGTATTTT.

This sequence joins TRBV19 and TRBJ1-1; weak D call: TRBD1 (5 bases). V lost 3 bases to trimming and J lost 5 bases, with 13 bases between them. Germline V gives CDR1 LNHDA, CDR2 SQIVND (reference sequence). The CDR3 has 14 amino acids. The CDR3 loop reads CASSIIGGATEAFF. The CDR3 coding sequence is TGTGCCAGTAGTATCATCGGTGGGGCGACTGAAGCTTTCTTT.

V gene TRBV27 combines with J gene TRBJ1-5; D is ambiguous. CDR3 length: 12 amino acids. Germline V CDR1 and CDR2: MNHEY, SMNVEV (reference sequence). V lost 5 bases and J 4 bases, leaving 6 bases between the germline ends. The CDR3 region is CASSTWNQPQHF. The CDR3 DNA sequence: TGTGCCAGCAGTACATGGAATCAGCCCCAGCATTTT.

This chain uses TRBV5-4 with TRBJ1-2, with D hard to call. CDR1 and CDR2 (germline): SGHNT, YYREEE (reference sequence). This CDR3 is built from 14 residues. With 0 bases removed from V and 3 bases from J, the gap between germline ends came to 9 bases. The CDR3 nucleotides are TGTGCCAGCAGCTTGGGCAGGTACCACTATGGCTACACCTTC. This encodes CASSLGRYHYGYTF.

This clone appeared a single time. V and J are TRBV6-1 and TRBJ1-1; 7 bases are shared with TRBD1. J gave up 1 base and V 6 bases, and 5 bases lay outside the gene matches. The CDR3 is made up of 14 amino acids. Germline assignment: CDR1 MNHNS and CDR2 SASEGT. This CDR3 reads CASSDRVTNTEAFF. The DNA of the CDR3 is TGTGCCAGCAGCGACAGGGTTACGAACACTGAAGCTTTCTTT.

The chain links TRBV12-5 to TRBJ2-3; 7 positions match TRBD1. The CDR3 sequence is 18 residues long. V dropped 2 bases and J dropped 0; count of bases not matched to a gene: 11. The germline V gene encodes CDR1 LGHNT and CDR2 FRNRAP. This CDR3 is CASGLTSTGAHSTDTQYF. The CDR3 region has the DNA TGTGCTAGTGGTTTGACCTCTACAGGGGCTCATAGCACAGATACGCAGTATTTT.

This CDR3 reads CASSLSVHEQFF. DNA for the CDR3: TGCGCCAGCAGCTTATCAGTGCATGAGCAGTTCTTC. The chain has TRBV5-1 and TRBJ2-1; no reliable D call. V was pared by 2 bases and J by 8 bases, with 8 bases between. The CDR3 totals 12 residues. Per the germline V gene, CDR1 is SGHRS and CDR2 is YFSETQ.

The chain carries TRBV25-1 and TRBJ2-5, with TRBD2 as a possible D gene (6 bases). The germline V and J ends were trimmed by 3 bases and 2 bases, with 13 bases remaining between them. The CDR3 contains 15 residues. CDR1 is MGHDK, CDR2 SYGVNS, per germline. The CDR3 protein is CASSDGLGTQETQYF. In nucleotides, the CDR3 is TGTGCCAGCAGTGACGGGCTTGGGACTCAAGAGACCCAGTACTTC. Combining the CDR3 with reference TRBV25-1 and TRBJ2-5 gives the whole variable domain EADIYQTPRYLVIGTGKKITLECSQTMGHDKMYWYQQDPGMELHLIHYSYGVNSTEKGDLSSESTVSRIRTEHFPLTLESARPSHTSQYLCASSDGLGTQETQYFGPGTRLLVL.

The chain recombines TRBV7-9 with TRBJ1-1, with 9 bases matching TRBD1. The ends lost 5 bases at V and 2 bases at J; junction bases unmatched: 3. The CDR3 sequence is 14 residues long. Germline CDR1 SEHNR, CDR2 FQNEAQ (reference sequence). Written as DNA, the CDR3 is TGTGCCAGCAGCACAGGGGGCTTAAACACTGAAGCTTTCTTT. Protein: CASSTGGLNTEAFF.

In regard to this clone: An end of the junction differs from the germline gene, which may be a read error. The rearrangement joins TRBV7-3 to TRBJ2-1; D unclear. The CDR3 contains 13 residues. Germline values: CDR1 SGHTA, CDR2 FQGTGA. This CDR3 reads CASSLDSDNEQFF. In DNA form, the CDR3 reads TGTGCCAGCAGCTTAGACTCCGACAATGAGCAGTTCTTC.

V and J are TRBV13 and TRBJ1-5, with TRBD1 identical over 11 bases. This CDR3 spans 15 amino acids. With 6 bases clipped from V and 6 bases from J, the junction kept 7 bases outside the gene matches. Germline values: CDR1 PRHDT, CDR2 FYEKMQ (reference sequence). The CDR3 protein is CASRYGQGAGQPQHF. In DNA, the CDR3 is TGTGCCAGCAGATATGGACAGGGGGCGGGTCAGCCCCAGCATTTT.

This rearrangement joins TRBV10-3 to TRBJ2-7; 8 bases are shared with TRBD1. Germline V gene lookup returns CDR1 ENHRY and CDR2 SYGVKD. CDR3 length: 18 amino acids. V dropped 10 bases and J dropped 6; count of bases not matched to a gene: 26. DNA of the CDR3: TGTGCCACAGTAGGCGGGACAGGTCGGACCTTTGTGCAGAGCGAGCAGTACTTC. Translated: CATVGGTGRTFVQSEQYF.

As concerns this clone: The junction differs from germline at one of its ends, possibly a read error. This rearrangement joins TRBV18 to TRBJ1-2; 10 bases align to TRBD1. The CDR3 runs to 11 residues. Germline V gene sequence: CDR1 KGHSH, CDR2 LQKENI. The CDR3 DNA sequence: TGTGCCAGCTCAGGGGATGGGACAGGGGCCTTC. It encodes CASSGDGTGAF.

The chain recombines TRBV14 with TRBJ2-4; D possibly corresponds to TRBD2 (7 bases). CDR1 is SGHDN, CDR2 FVKESK, per germline. V dropped 4 bases and J dropped 3 bases, with 10 bases sitting between them. This CDR3 contains 14 residues. The CDR3 loop is CASSPAGHKNIQYF. The CDR3 nucleotides are TGTGCCAGCAGCCCAGCGGGACACAAAAACATTCAGTACTTC.

This rearrangement joins TRBV10-2 to TRBJ2-1; no reliable D call. The CDR3 loop spans 13 amino acids. Germline assignment: CDR1 WSHSY and CDR2 SAAADI. V lost 3 bases to trimming and J lost 2 bases, with 5 bases between them. The CDR3 is CASSEHAYNEQFF. In DNA form, the CDR3 reads TGCGCCAGCAGTGAACATGCCTACAATGAGCAGTTCTTC.

This clone has just one count. V usage is TRBV5-1 and J usage is TRBJ2-3; D remains ambiguous. V lost 1 base to trimming and J lost 0 bases, with 6 bases between them. Per germline, CDR1 SGHRS and CDR2 YFSETQ. This CDR3 spans 14 amino acids. The CDR3 reads CASSLLVSTDTQYF. The CDR3 DNA is TGCGCCAGCAGCTTGTTAGTGAGCACAGATACGCAGTATTTT.